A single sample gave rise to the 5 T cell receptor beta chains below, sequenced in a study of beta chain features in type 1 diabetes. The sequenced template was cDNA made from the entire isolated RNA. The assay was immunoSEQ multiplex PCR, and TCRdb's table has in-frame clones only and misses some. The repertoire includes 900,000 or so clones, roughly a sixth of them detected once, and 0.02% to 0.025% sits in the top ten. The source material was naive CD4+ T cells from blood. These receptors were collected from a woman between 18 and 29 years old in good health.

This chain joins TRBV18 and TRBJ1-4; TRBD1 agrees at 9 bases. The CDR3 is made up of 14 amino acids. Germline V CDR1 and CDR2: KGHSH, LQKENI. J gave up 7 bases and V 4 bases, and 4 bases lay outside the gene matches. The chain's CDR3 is CASSRGTGFEKLFF. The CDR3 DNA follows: TGTGCCAGCTCACGCGGGACAGGGTTTGAAAAACTGTTTTTT.

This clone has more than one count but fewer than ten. CDR3 DNA sequence: TGTGCCAGCACCACGCGGGTAGAGACCCAGTACTTC. Translating gives CASTTRVETQYF. This chain connects TRBV7-2 to TRBJ2-5; weak D call: TRBD2 (5 bases). CDR1 SGHTA and CDR2 FQGNSA come from the germline V gene. The CDR3 is 12 residues long. V was clipped by 7 bases and J by 4 bases, with 10 bases between them.

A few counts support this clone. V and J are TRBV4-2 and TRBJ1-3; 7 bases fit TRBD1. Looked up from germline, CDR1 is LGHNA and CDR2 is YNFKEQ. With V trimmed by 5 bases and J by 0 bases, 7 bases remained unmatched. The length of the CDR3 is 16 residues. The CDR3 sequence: CASSTSTGPSGNTIYF. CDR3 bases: TGTGCCAGCAGCACGTCGACAGGGCCCTCTGGAAACACCATATATTTT.

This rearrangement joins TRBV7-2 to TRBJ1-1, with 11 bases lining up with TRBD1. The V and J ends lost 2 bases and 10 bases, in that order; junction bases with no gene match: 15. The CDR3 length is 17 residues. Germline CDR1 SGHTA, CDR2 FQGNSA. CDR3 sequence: CASSLTRTGGATMRAFF. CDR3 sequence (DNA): TGTGCCAGCAGCTTAACACGGACAGGGGGCGCGACTATGAGAGCTTTCTTT.

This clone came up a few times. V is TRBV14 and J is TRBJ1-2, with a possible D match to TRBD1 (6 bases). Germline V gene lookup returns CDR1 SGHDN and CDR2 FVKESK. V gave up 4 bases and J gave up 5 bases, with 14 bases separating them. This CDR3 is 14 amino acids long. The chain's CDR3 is CASSPGQTSYGYTF. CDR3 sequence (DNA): TGTGCCAGCAGCCCAGGACAGACCTCTTATGGCTACACCTTC.